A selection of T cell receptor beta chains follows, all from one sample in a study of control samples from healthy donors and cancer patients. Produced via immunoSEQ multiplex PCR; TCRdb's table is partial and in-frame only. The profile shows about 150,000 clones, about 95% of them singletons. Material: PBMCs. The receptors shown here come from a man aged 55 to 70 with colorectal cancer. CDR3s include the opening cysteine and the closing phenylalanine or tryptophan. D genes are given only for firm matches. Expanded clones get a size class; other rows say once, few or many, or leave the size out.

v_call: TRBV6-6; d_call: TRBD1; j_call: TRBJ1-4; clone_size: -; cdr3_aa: CASSYSGTGAGEKLFF; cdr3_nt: TGTGCCAGCAGTTATAGCGGGACAGGGGCAGGTGAAAAACTGTTTTTT
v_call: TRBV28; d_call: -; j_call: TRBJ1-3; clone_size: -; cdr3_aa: CASSSGTSGNTIYF; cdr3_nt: TGTGCCAGCAGTTCGGGCACCTCTGGAAACACCATATATTTT
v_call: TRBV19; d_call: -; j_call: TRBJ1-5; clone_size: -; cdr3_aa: CASSDTGTNQPQHF; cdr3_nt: TGTGCCAGTAGTGATACGGGCACTAATCAGCCCCAGCATTTT
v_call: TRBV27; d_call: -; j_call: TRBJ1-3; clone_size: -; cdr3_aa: CASSLEGVGGNTIYF; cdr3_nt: TGTGCCAGCAGTTTAGAAGGGGTAGGGGGAAACACCATATATTTT
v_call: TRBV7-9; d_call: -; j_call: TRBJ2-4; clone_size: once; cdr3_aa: CASSSQGGNIQYF; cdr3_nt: TGTGCCAGCAGCTCACAGGGAGGAAACATTCAGTACTTC
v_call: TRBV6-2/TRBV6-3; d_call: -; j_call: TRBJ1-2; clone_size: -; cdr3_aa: CASSTRQLHDYGYTF; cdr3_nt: TGTGCCAGCAGTACTAGACAGTTGCACGACTATGGCTACACCTTC
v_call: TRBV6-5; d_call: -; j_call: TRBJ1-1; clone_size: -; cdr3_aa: CASSYSRTTEAFF; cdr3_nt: TGTGCCAGCAGTTACAGTAGGACCACTGAAGCTTTCTTT
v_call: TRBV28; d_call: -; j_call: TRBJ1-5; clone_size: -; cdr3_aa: CASSPGQPQHF; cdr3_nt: TGTGCCAGCAGCCCAGGTCAGCCCCAGCATTTT
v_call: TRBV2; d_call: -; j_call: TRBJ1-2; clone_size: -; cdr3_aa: CASQQAGYTF; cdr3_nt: TGTGCCAGCCAGCAGGCGGGCTACACCTTC
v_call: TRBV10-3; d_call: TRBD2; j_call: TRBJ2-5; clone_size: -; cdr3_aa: CAISEEGWGGQYF; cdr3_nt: TGTGCCATCAGTGAGGAAGGATGGGGGGGCCAGTACTTC
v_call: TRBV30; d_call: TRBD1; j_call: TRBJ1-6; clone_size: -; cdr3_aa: CAWSTGTDNSPLHF; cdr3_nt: TGTGCCTGGAGCACCGGGACAGATAATTCACCCCTCCACTTT
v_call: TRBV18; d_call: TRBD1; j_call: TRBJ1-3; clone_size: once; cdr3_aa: CASSSGQGGNTIYF; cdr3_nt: TGTGCCAGCTCATCGGGACAGGGAGGAAACACCATATATTTT
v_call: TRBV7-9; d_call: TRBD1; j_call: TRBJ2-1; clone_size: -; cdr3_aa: CASSLALTGTGSNEQFF; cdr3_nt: TGTGCCAGCAGCTTAGCTCTCACCGGGACAGGGAGCAATGAGCAGTTCTTC
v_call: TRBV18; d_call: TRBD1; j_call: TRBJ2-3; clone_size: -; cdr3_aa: CASSPQGATDTQYF; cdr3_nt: TGTGCCAGCTCACCACAGGGGGCCACAGATACGCAGTATTTT
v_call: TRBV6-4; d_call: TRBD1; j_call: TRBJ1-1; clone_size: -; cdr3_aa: CASSDAKQGGTEAFF; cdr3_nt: TGTGCCAGCAGTGACGCCAAACAGGGGGGCACTGAAGCTTTCTTT
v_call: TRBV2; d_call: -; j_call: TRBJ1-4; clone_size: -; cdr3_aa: CASSEPDSTNEKLFF; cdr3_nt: TGTGCCAGCAGTGAACCAGATTCAACTAATGAAAAACTGTTTTTT
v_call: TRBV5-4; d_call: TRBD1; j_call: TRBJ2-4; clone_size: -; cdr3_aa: CASSSQGENIQYF; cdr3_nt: TGTGCCAGCAGCTCGCAGGGGGAAAACATTCAGTACTTC
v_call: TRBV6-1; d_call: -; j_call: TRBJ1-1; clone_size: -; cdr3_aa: CASSDGGENTEAFF; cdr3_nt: TGTGCCAGCAGTGATGGGGGGGAGAACACTGAAGCTTTCTTT
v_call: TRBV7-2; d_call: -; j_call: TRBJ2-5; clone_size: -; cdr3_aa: CASSSGGSQYF; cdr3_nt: TGTGCCAGCAGCTCTGGGGGCAGCCAGTACTTC
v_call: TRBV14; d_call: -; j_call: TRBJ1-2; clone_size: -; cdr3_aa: CASSQNTGRRGYTF; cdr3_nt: TGTGCCAGCAGCCAAAATACAGGGAGACGGGGCTACACCTTC
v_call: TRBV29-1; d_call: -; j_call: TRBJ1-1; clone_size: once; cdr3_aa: CSVEVRGRNTEAFF; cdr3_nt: TGCAGCGTTGAAGTTCGGGGGAGAAACACTGAAGCTTTCTTT
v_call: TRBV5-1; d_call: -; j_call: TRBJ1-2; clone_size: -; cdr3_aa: CASSEPGLNGYTF; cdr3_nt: TGCGCCAGCAGCGAGCCAGGGTTGAATGGCTACACCTTC
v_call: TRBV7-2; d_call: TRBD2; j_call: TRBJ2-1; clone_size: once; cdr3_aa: CASSLSRGGSTYNEQFF; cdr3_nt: TGTGCCAGCAGCTTGTCCCGGGGGGGCTCCACCTACAATGAGCAGTTCTTC
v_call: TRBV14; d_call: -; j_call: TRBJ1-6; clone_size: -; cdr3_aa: CASSQVRQPLHF; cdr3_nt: TGTGCCAGCAGCCAAGTAAGGCAGCCCCTCCACTTT
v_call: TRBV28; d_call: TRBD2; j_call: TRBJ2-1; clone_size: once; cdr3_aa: CASSSPSGEYNEQFF; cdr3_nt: TGTGCCAGCAGTTCTCCTAGCGGGGAGTACAATGAGCAGTTCTTC
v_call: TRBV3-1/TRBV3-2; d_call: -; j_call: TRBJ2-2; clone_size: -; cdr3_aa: CASSPRSGRTGELFF; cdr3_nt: TGTGCCAGCAGCCCACGGTCAGGGCGAACCGGGGAGCTGTTTTTT
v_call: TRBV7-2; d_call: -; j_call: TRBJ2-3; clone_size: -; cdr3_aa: CASSLVAGGAITDTQYF; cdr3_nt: TGTGCCAGCAGCTTAGTGGCCGGGGGAGCAATCACAGATACGCAGTATTTT
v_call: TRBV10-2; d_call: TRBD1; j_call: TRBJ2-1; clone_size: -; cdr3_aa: CASSGGGPYNEQFF; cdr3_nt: TGCGCCAGCAGTGGAGGGGGCCCCTACAATGAGCAGTTCTTC
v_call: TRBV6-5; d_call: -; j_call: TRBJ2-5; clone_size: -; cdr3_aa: CASRRAVGYQETQYF; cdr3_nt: TGTGCCAGCAGGCGGGCGGTGGGATATCAAGAGACCCAGTACTTC
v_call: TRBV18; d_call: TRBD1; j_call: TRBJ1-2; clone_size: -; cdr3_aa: CASSPDRSHGYTF; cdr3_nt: TGTGCCAGCTCACCGGACAGGTCACATGGCTACACCTTC
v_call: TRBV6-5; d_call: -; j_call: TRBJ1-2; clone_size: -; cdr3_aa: CASGGRVANYGYTF; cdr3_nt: TGTGCCAGCGGGGGACGGGTAGCTAACTATGGCTACACCTTC
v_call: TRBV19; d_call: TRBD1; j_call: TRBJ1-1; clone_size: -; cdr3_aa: CASSPDGRQGRNTEAFF; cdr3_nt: TGTGCCAGTAGTCCAGACGGTAGACAGGGAAGGAACACTGAAGCTTTCTTT
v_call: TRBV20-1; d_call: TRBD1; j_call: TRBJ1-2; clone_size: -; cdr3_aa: CSASLRGLGYTF; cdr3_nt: TGCAGTGCTAGTCTCAGGGGGCTTGGCTACACCTTC
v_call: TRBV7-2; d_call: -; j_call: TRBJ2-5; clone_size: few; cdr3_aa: CASSLASPERGETQYF; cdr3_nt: TGTGCCAGCAGCTTAGCGTCCCCGGAGCGTGGAGAGACCCAGTACTTC
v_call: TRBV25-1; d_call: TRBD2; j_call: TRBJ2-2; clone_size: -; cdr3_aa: CASSNWGGPTGELFF; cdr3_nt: TGTGCCAGTAGTAATTGGGGGGGACCCACCGGGGAGCTGTTTTTT
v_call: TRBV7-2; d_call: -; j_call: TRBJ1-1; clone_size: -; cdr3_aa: CASSPWPNTEAFF; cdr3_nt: TGTGCCAGCAGCCCCTGGCCCAACACTGAAGCTTTCTTT
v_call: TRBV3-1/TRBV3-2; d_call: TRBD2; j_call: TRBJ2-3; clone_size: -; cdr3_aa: CASSQNPSGGPPDTQYF; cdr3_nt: TGTGCCAGCAGCCAAAATCCTAGCGGGGGACCTCCAGATACGCAGTATTTT
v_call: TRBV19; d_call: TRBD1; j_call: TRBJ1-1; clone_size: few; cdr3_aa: CASSRQGASEAFF; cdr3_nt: TGTGCCAGTAGCCGACAGGGGGCTAGTGAAGCTTTCTTT
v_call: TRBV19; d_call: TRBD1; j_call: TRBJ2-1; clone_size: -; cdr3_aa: CASSPGTGERNEQFF; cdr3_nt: TGTGCCAGTAGCCCTGGGACAGGGGAGAGGAATGAGCAGTTCTTC
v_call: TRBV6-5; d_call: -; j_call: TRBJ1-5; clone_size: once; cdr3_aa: CASKYSNQPQHF; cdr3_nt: TGTGCCAGCAAATATAGCAATCAGCCCCAGCATTTT
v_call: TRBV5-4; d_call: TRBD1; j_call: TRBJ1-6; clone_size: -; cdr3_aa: CASRIDGTVDSPLHF; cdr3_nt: TGTGCCAGCAGAATAGATGGGACAGTAGATTCACCCCTCCACTTT
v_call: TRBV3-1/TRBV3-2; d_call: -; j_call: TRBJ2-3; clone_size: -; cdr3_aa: CASRGGFTDTQYF; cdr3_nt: TGTGCCAGCAGAGGGGGGTTCACAGATACGCAGTATTTT
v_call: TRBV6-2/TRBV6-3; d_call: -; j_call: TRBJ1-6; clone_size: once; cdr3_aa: CASSYPTLSSSYNSPLHF; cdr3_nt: TGTGCCAGCAGTTACCCTACCTTGTCGAGCTCCTATAATTCACCCCTCCACTTT
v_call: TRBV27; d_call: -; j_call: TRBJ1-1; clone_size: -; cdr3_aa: CASSPQGSLLNTEAFF; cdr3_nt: TGTGCCAGCAGTCCTCAGGGCTCTCTGCTGAACACTGAAGCTTTCTTT
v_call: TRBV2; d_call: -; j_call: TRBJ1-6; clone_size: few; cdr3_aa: CASSLQGSHNSPLHF; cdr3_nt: TGTGCCAGCAGTCTACAGGGATCGCATAATTCACCCCTCCACTTT
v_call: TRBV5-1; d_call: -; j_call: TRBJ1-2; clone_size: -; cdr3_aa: CASSSTPGGGYTF; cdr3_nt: TGCGCCAGCAGCTCGACCCCGGGGGGTGGCTACACCTTC
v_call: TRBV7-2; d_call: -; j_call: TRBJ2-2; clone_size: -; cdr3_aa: CASSRGRRTGELFF; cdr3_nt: TGTGCCAGCAGCCGCGGAAGGCGCACCGGGGAGCTGTTTTTT
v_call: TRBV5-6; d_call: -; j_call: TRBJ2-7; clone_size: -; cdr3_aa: CASSSRPRGEQYF; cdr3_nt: TGTGCCAGCAGCTCCCGCCCCAGGGGCGAGCAGTACTTC
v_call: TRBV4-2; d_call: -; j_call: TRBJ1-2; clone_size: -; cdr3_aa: CASSQGSGEHYGYTF; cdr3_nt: TGTGCCAGCAGCCAAGGATCTGGGGAACACTATGGCTACACCTTC
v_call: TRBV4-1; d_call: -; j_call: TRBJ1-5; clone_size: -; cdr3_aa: CASSPGHSNQPQHF; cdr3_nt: TGCGCCAGCAGCCCGGGACATAGCAATCAGCCCCAGCATTTT
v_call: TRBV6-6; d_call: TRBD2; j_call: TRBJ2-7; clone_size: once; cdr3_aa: CASSSLAGAGSEQYF; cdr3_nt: TGTGCCAGCAGTTCACTAGCGGGGGCCGGCTCTGAGCAGTACTTC
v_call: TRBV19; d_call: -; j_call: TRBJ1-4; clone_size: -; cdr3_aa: CASSGFRGQRNEKLFF; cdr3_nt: TGTGCCAGTAGTGGTTTCAGGGGCCAGAGGAATGAAAAACTGTTTTTT
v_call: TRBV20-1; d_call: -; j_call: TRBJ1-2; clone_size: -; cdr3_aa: CSATDSHGYTF; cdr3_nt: TGCAGTGCTACTGACAGCCATGGCTACACCTTC
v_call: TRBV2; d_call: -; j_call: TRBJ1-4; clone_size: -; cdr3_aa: CASSAQGVGVEKLFF; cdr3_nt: TGTGCCAGCAGTGCACAAGGCGTGGGGGTAGAAAAACTGTTTTTT